These 25 T cell receptor beta chains were all obtained from the same sample, sequenced in a study of blood T cell repertoires in COVID-19. Only in-frame clones appear in the TCRdb table, and some are missing; sequencing was by immunoSEQ multiplex PCR. The sample lists some 350,000 clones, 87% occurring once. Sample: peripheral blood. The source is a woman aged 50 to 65 with COVID-19, enrolled during active disease.

The chain combines TRBV4-1 with TRBJ1-3; D perhaps matches TRBD1 (6 bases). The CDR3 has 15 amino acids. V was pared by 4 bases and J by 1 base, with 11 bases between. Germline V gene lookup returns CDR1 MGHRA and CDR2 YSYEKL. The CDR3 coding sequence is TGCGCCAGCAGCCCAATGGACAGTTCTGGAAACACCATATATTTT. It specifies CASSPMDSSGNTIYF.

This clone was seen just once. The rearrangement links TRBV10-1 to TRBJ2-1; the D gene is possibly TRBD1 (5 bases). Germline V gives CDR1 WNHNN, CDR2 SYGVQD (reference sequence). Trimming pared 4 bases from V and 9 bases from J, leaving 13 bases between. CDR3 size: 13 residues. CDR3 DNA: TGCGCCAGCAGTGTGTGGGCCCAGGGTGAGCAGTTCTTC. It encodes CASSVWAQGEQFF.

The rearrangement joins TRBV5-1 to TRBJ2-7; 8 bases align to TRBD2. J gave up 0 bases and V 4 bases, and 3 bases lay outside the gene matches. The germline CDR1 and CDR2 sequences are SGHRS and YFSETQ. The CDR3 extends over 14 amino acids. The CDR3 sequence: CASSISGGSYEQYF. CDR3 bases: TGCGCCAGCAGCATAAGCGGGGGCTCCTACGAGCAGTACTTC. The whole variable domain, filled in from reference TRBV5-1 and TRBJ2-7, reads KAGVTQTPRYLIKTRGQQVTLSCSPISGHRSVSWYQQTPGQGLQFLFEYFSETQRNKGNFPGRFSGRQFSNSRSEMNVSTLELGDSALYLCASSISGGSYEQYFGPGTRLTVT.

The chain recombines TRBV11-3 with TRBJ2-7; possible D gene TRBD2, 5 bases. Germline V CDR1 and CDR2: SGHNT, YENEEA. V was cut by 7 bases and J by 7 bases, with 11 bases left in between. The CDR3 contains 11 residues. CDR3 nucleotides: TGTGCCAGCACCCGCGGGCGGGAGCAGTACTTC. As protein: CASTRGREQYF.

The chain employs TRBV5-6 and TRBJ2-1; TRBD1 aligns across 10 bases. V lost 4 bases, J lost 2 bases, and 9 bases stayed unmatched. The CDR3 runs to 17 residues. Germline V gene lookup returns CDR1 SGHDT and CDR2 YYEEEE. DNA for the CDR3: TGTGCCAGCAGCCAACGATGGGACAGGGGAACCTACAATGAGCAGTTCTTC. Residues: CASSQRWDRGTYNEQFF.

The rearrangement links TRBV11-2 to TRBJ2-5; 9 nucleotides align to TRBD2. From germline, CDR1 is SGHAT and CDR2 FQNNGV. This CDR3 has 18 amino acids. V gave up 4 bases and J gave up 5 bases; unmatched junction bases: 17. The CDR3 sequence is CASSSSAGGPQKRETQYF. DNA of the CDR3: TGTGCCAGCAGCTCCTCGGCGGGAGGGCCCCAAAAGAGGGAGACCCAGTACTTC. The variable domain in full, with the rest retrieved from reference TRBV11-2 and TRBJ2-5, is EAGVAQSPRYKIIEKRQSVAFWCNPISGHATLYWYQQILGQGPKLLIQFQNNGVVDDSQLPKDRFSAERLKGVDSTLKIQPAKLEDSAVYLCASSSSAGGPQKRETQYFGPGTRLLVL.

The CDR3 spells CASSPPKAASTYNEQFF. In nucleotides, the CDR3 is TGTGCCAGCTCACCACCGAAAGCGGCGAGCACCTACAATGAGCAGTTCTTC. The chain links TRBV18 to TRBJ2-1; the D gene is possibly TRBD2 (5 bases). Germline V CDR1 and CDR2: KGHSH, LQKENI. This CDR3 is 17 amino acids long. V shed 0 bases and J shed 2 bases, with 14 bases lying between them.

The gene calls are TRBV30 and TRBJ2-4; D perhaps matches TRBD2 (5 bases). In germline, CDR1 is GTSNPN, CDR2 SVGIG (reference sequence). Deletions cut 6 bases from V and 3 bases from J, with 15 bases between. The length of the CDR3 is 14 residues. DNA of the CDR3: TGTGCCTGCGGACCCGGGATAGGCAAAAACATTCAGTACTTC. Protein sequence: CACGPGIGKNIQYF. The full variable domain, rest sourced from reference TRBV30 and TRBJ2-4, is SQTIHQWPATLVQPVGSPLSLECTVEGTSNPNLYWYRQAAGRGLQLLFYSVGIGQISSEVPQNLSASRPQDRQFILSSKKLLLSDSGFYLCACGPGIGKNIQYFGAGTRLSVL.

The V and J genes are TRBV11-3 and TRBJ2-1, with 13 bases fitting TRBD2. Germline loops: CDR1 SGHNT, CDR2 YENEEA. V lost 4 bases and J lost 8; bases outside the gene matches: 11. This CDR3 is 17 amino acids long. As DNA, the CDR3 is TGTGCCAGCAGCTCCACCCAGAGACTAGCGGGAGGTGATGAGCAGTTCTTC. Amino acids: CASSSTQRLAGGDEQFF.

This rearrangement joins TRBV28 to TRBJ2-7; TRBD1 matches at 9 bases. Per germline, CDR1 MDHEN and CDR2 SYDVKM. The CDR3 extends over 14 amino acids. With V trimmed by 11 bases and J by 0 bases, 8 bases remained unmatched. CDR3 sequence (DNA): TGTGCCTCCGGTGAGGGACAGGGCTCCTACGAGCAGTACTTC. Translation gives CASGEGQGSYEQYF.

This chain links TRBV7-9 with TRBJ1-1; D remains ambiguous. The CDR3 is 13 amino acids. The germline CDR1 and CDR2 sequences are SEHNR and FQNEAQ (reference sequence). V was pared by 8 bases and J by 2 bases, with 12 bases between. The chain's CDR3 is CASHFEPNTEAFF. In DNA form, the CDR3 reads TGTGCCAGCCACTTCGAACCAAACACTGAAGCTTTCTTT.

This chain links TRBV27 with TRBJ2-2; D is possibly TRBD1 (5 bases). There are 14 residues in the CDR3. V lost 4 bases and J 4 bases, leaving 10 bases between the germline ends. Germline V gene lookup returns CDR1 MNHEY and CDR2 SMNVEV (reference sequence). The CDR3 here is CASSSPRVTGELFF. The CDR3 DNA is TGTGCCAGCAGTTCACCCAGGGTCACCGGGGAGCTGTTTTTT.

The chain joins TRBV27 to TRBJ2-5; 12 bases agree with TRBD2. Germline loops: CDR1 MNHEY, CDR2 SMNVEV (reference sequence). After removal of 4 bases from V and 0 bases from J, the junction contained 3 bases not matched to a gene. The CDR3 runs to 16 residues. The CDR3 region has the DNA TGTGCCAGCAGTTCGGGACTAGCGGGCTACCAAGAGACCCAGTACTTC. Protein sequence: CASSSGLAGYQETQYF.

This chain uses TRBV5-1 with TRBJ1-1; D perhaps matches TRBD1 (5 bases). The V end was cut by 3 bases, the J end by 5 bases, with 17 bases between. Germline CDR1 and CDR2: SGHRS and YFSETQ. The CDR3 length is 15 residues. CDR3 sequence (DNA): TGCGCCAGCAGCTCCAACTCGGGGGAATGGACTGAAGCTTTCTTT. Residues: CASSSNSGEWTEAFF.

The chain joins TRBV14 to TRBJ1-1; D remains unclear. The germline CDR1 and CDR2 sequences are SGHDN and FVKESK. V was shortened by 1 base and J by 1 base, with 4 bases between the two germline ends. This CDR3 has 13 amino acids. DNA for the CDR3: TGTGCCAGCAGCCAAGGGCAGAACACTGAAGCTTTCTTT. Translated: CASSQGQNTEAFF.

The sample holds a few counts of this clone. Other DNA sequences within the sample encode an identical CDR3. The CDR3: CASSLDGNNQPQHF. CDR3 nucleotide sequence: TGTGCCAGCAGCTTAGACGGGAACAATCAGCCCCAGCATTTT. The chain employs TRBV7-9 and TRBJ1-5; no firm D call. CDR1 and CDR2 from the germline V gene are SEHNR and FQNEAQ (reference sequence). V lost 1 base, J lost 3 bases, and 7 bases lay in between. There are 14 residues in the CDR3.

The V and J genes are TRBV20-1 and TRBJ2-1; the match to TRBD2 covers 7 bases. This CDR3 has 14 residues. Per the germline V gene, CDR1 is DFQATT and CDR2 is SNEGSKA (reference sequence). Losses at the gene ends were 3 bases for V and 10 bases for J; bases not matched to a gene: 12. The CDR3 reads CSASFIAGPGEQFF. The DNA of the CDR3 is TGCAGTGCTAGTTTTATAGCGGGTCCCGGCGAGCAGTTCTTC.

The V call is TRBV7-9, the J call TRBJ2-7; D is unresolved. Germline lookup yields CDR1 SEHNR and CDR2 FQNEAQ (reference sequence). V lost 6 bases and J lost 0, with 12 bases in between. There are 14 residues in the CDR3. The CDR3, as DNA: TGTGCCAGCAGTCCCACCAGCGCCTCCTACGAGCAGTACTTC. This translates into CASSPTSASYEQYF.

The V call is TRBV13, the J call TRBJ2-3; 8 bases map to TRBD2. The CDR3 covers 17 residues. The V gene end was trimmed by 1 base and the J gene end by 2 bases; junction bases not matched to a gene: 8. The germline CDR1 and CDR2 sequences are PRHDT and FYEKMQ (reference sequence). This chain's CDR3 is CASSLVGGRYDTDTQYF. The DNA of the CDR3 is TGTGCCAGCAGCTTAGTTGGCGGGAGGTATGACACAGATACGCAGTATTTT.

V usage is TRBV3-1 (or the pseudogene TRBV3-2) and J usage is TRBJ2-3, with TRBD1 matching 9 bases. This CDR3 is 15 amino acids long. Germline V gene data show CDR1 as LGHDT and CDR2 as YNNKEL (reference sequence). V gave up 3 bases and J gave up 1 base; unmatched junction bases: 2. This chain's CDR3 is CASSHRDRGTDTQYF. CDR3 in DNA: TGTGCCAGCAGCCACCGGGACAGGGGCACAGATACGCAGTATTTT.

The chain combines TRBV5-1 with TRBJ1-1, with D perhaps matching TRBD1 (5 bases). V lost 4 bases and J 6 bases, leaving 19 bases between the germline ends. Germline values: CDR1 SGHRS, CDR2 YFSETQ. The CDR3 contains 15 residues. Here the CDR3 reads CASSQFGNRTPEAFF. The CDR3 nucleotides read TGCGCCAGCAGCCAGTTTGGCAACAGGACCCCTGAAGCTTTCTTT. The full variable domain, rest sourced from reference TRBV5-1 and TRBJ1-1, is KAGVTQTPRYLIKTRGQQVTLSCSPISGHRSVSWYQQTPGQGLQFLFEYFSETQRNKGNFPGRFSGRQFSNSRSEMNVSTLELGDSALYLCASSQFGNRTPEAFFGQGTRLTVV.

CDR3 sequence reads: CATSRALAQGRQPQHF. CDR3 sequence (DNA): TGTGCCACCAGCAGAGCCCTCGCTCAGGGGCGTCAGCCCCAGCATTTT. This rearrangement joins TRBV15 to TRBJ1-5; tentatively, D is TRBD1 (6 bases). Germline CDR1 reads LNHNV; CDR2 reads YYDKDF (reference sequence). The CDR3 runs 16 residues. With 1 base removed from V and 6 bases from J, the gap between germline ends came to 16 bases.

V usage is TRBV20-1 and J usage is TRBJ2-7, with 8 bases matching TRBD2. The CDR3 contains 15 residues. Per germline, CDR1 DFQATT and CDR2 SNEGSKA (reference sequence). The trim removed 3 bases at V and 6 bases at J, leaving 13 bases unmatched. This CDR3 reads CSASPGGTPWSEQYF. CDR3 in DNA: TGCAGTGCTAGTCCGGGGGGGACACCCTGGAGCGAGCAGTACTTC.

V gene TRBV6-1 combines with J gene TRBJ2-7, with a tentative D call TRBD2 (6 bases). CDR1 and CDR2 from the germline V gene are MNHNS and SASEGT. V was shortened by 3 bases and J by 1 base, with 10 bases between the two germline ends. The CDR3 consists of 14 residues. The CDR3 region has the DNA TGTGCCAGCAGTGACGCGGGAAGATCCTACGAGCAGTACTTC. This encodes CASSDAGRSYEQYF.

This clone was seen a few times. The rearrangement joins TRBV21-1 to TRBJ1-6; the DNA was not used to check the table's D call, TRBD1. TRBV21-1 is a documented pseudogene. The CDR3 has 16 residues. The CDR3 DNA follows: TGTGCCAGCAGCAAAGCGAGGACAGGGGTATATTCACCCCTCCACTTT. It yields the protein CASSKARTGVYSPLHF.